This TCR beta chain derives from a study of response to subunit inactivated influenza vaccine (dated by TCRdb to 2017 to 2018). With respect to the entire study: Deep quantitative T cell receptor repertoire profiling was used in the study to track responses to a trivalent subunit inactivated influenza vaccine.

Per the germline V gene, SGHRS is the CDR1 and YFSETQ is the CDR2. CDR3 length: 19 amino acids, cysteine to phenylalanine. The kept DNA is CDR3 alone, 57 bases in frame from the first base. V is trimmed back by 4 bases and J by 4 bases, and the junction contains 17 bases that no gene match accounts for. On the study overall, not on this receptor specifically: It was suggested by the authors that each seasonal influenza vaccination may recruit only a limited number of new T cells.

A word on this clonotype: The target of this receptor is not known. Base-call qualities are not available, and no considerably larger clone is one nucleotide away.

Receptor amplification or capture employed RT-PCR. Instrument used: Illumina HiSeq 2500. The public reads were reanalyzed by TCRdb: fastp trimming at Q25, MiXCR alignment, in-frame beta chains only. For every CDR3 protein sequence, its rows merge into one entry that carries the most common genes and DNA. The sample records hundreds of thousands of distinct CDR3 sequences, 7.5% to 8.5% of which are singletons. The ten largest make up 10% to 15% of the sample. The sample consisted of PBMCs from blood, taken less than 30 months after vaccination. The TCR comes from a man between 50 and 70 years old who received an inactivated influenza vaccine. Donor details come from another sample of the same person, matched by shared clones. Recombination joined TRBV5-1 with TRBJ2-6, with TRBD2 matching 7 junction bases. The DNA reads TGCGCCAGCAGCGCCGCCAGCGGGGCTATACCTCTGGGGGCCAACGTCCTGACTTTC. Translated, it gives CASSAASGAIPLGANVLTF.